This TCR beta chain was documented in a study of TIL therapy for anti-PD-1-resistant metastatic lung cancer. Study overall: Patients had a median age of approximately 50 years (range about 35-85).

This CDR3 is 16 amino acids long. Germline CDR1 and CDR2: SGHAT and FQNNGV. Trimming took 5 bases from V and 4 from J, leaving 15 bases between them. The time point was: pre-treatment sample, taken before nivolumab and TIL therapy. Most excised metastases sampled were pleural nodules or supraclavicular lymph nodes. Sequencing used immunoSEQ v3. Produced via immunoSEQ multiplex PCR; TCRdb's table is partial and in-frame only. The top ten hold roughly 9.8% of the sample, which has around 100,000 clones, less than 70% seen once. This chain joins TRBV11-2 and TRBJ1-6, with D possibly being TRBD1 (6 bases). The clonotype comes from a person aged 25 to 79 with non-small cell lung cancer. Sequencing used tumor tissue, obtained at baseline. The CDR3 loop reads CASSTGQTSYNSPLHF. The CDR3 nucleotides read TGTGCCAGCAGCACCGGACAGACATCATATAATTCACCCCTCCACTTT. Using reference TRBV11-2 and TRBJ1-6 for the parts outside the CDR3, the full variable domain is EAGVAQSPRYKIIEKRQSVAFWCNPISGHATLYWYQQILGQGPKLLIQFQNNGVVDDSQLPKDRFSAERLKGVDSTLKIQPAKLEDSAVYLCASSTGQTSYNSPLHFGNGTRLTVT.